These 2 T cell receptor beta chains share one sample of origin, sequenced in a study of blood T cell repertoires in COVID-19. The data were produced by immunoSEQ multiplex PCR, yet TCRdb's version contains in-frame clones alone and is incomplete. This table holds 300,000 to 400,000 clones, about 90% found once. Sequenced: peripheral blood. Every receptor here comes from a woman between 45 and 65 years old who had recovered from COVID-19.

This clone was recorded a few times. This sequence joins TRBV27 and TRBJ1-5; tentatively, D is TRBD1 (5 bases). Germline CDR1 reads MNHEY; CDR2 reads SMNVEV (reference sequence). V lost 6 bases to trimming and J lost 3 bases, with 9 bases between them. CDR3 length: 13 amino acids. As DNA, the CDR3 is TGTGCCAGCAGACAGGCCTTCAATCAGCCCCAGCATTTT. Its protein is CASRQAFNQPQHF.

The V and J genes are TRBV28 and TRBJ2-5, with D tentatively TRBD1 (5 bases). Trimming left V 5 bases short and J 3 bases short, with 7 bases between. The CDR3 runs 12 residues. CDR1 and CDR2 from the germline V gene are MDHEN and SYDVKM. CDR3 sequence: CASSKGEETQYF. CDR3 in DNA: TGTGCCAGCAGTAAAGGGGAAGAGACCCAGTACTTC.